In this sample, the clone carrying this T cell receptor beta chain turned up a few times. Its antigen is currently unknown. V shed 4 bases and J shed 8 bases, with 21 bases lying between them. Germline values: CDR1 SQVTM, CDR2 ANQGSEA. The CDR3 consists of 15 residues. This specimen comes from a study of CD8+ T cells in alopecia areata. At the level of the study: Treated individuals took tofacitinib by mouth, 5 to 10 mg twice daily. Tofacitinib administration persisted for 6 to 18 months, succeeded by 6 months off drug. The study, taken as a whole, reports: Across lesional scalp, and particularly alopecia totalis/universalis, clonality surpassed that of normal scalp.

Extraction of RNA preceded its reverse transcription into cDNA, which served as the sequencing template. Using immunoSEQ multiplex PCR, the repertoire was profiled, and TCRdb retains in-frame clones only, with some absent. This table has just over 150,000 clones, 50% to 65% appearing once. Both CD4+ and CD8+ T cells were separated by sorting PBMCs. This receptor was obtained from a human donor with alopecia areata. This chain links TRBV29-1 with TRBJ2-1, with D perhaps matching TRBD1 or TRBD2 (6 bases each). The material sequenced was CD8+ T cells sorted from blood, taken at week 0. The CDR3 sequence is CSVAGDSDGGDEQFF. DNA for the CDR3: TGCAGCGTTGCGGGAGATAGCGACGGGGGCGATGAGCAGTTCTTC.